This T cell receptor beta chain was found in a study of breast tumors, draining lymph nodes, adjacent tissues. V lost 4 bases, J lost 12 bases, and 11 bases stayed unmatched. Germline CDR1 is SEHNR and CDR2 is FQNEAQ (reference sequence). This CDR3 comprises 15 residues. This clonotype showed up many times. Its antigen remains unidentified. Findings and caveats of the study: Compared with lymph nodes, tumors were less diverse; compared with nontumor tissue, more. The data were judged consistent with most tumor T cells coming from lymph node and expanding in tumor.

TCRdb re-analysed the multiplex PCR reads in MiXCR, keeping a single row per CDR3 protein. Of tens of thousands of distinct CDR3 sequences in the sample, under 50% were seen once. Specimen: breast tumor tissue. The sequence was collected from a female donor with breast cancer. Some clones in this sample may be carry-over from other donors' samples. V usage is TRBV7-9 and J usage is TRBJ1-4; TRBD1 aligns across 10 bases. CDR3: CASSSTGTGEMELFF. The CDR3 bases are TGTGCCAGCAGCTCCACCGGGACAGGGGAAATGGAACTGTTTTTT.